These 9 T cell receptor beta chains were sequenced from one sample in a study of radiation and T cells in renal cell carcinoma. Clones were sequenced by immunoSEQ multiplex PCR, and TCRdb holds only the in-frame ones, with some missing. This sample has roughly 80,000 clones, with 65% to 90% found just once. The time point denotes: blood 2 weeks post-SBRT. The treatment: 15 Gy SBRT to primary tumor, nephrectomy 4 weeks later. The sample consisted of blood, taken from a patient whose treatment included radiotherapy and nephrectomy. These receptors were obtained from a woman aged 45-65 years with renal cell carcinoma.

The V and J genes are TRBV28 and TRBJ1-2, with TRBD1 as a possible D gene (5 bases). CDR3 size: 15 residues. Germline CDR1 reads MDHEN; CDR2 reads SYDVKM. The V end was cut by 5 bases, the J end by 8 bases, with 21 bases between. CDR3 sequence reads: CASSVPGHPDWGYTF. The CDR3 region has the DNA TGTGCCAGCAGTGTCCCCGGACACCCAGATTGGGGCTACACCTTC.

The CDR3 coding sequence is TGTGCCAGCAGCCCGACAGGCGTGGAACCCCTGGAGACCCAGTACTTC. Protein sequence: CASSPTGVEPLETQYF. V usage is TRBV7-9 and J usage is TRBJ2-5; weak D call: TRBD1 (6 bases). The CDR3 is 16 residues long. Germline assignment: CDR1 SEHNR and CDR2 FQNEAQ (reference sequence). Trimming pared 5 bases from V and 5 bases from J, leaving 21 bases between.

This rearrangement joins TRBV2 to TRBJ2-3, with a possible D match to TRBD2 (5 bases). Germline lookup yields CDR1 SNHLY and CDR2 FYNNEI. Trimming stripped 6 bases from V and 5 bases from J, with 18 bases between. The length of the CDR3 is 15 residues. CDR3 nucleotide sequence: TGTGCCAGCAGAAAATTTGGGAGTGATGGAGATACGCAGTATTTT. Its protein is CASRKFGSDGDTQYF. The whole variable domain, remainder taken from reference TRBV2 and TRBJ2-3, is EPEVTQTPSHQVTQMGQEVILRCVPISNHLYFYWYRQILGQKVEFLVSFYNNEISEKSEIFDDQFSVERPDGSNFTLKIRSTKLEDSAMYFCASRKFGSDGDTQYFGPGTRLTVL.

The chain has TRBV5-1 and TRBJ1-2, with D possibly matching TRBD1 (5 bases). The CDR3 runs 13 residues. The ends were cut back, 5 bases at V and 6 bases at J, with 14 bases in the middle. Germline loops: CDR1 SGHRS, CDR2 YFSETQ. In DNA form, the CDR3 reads TGCGCCAGCAGAGTAGGGGTGGGCGATGGCTACACCTTC. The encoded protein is CASRVGVGDGYTF.

CDR3 residues: CASKGAYEQYF. Here the CDR3 DNA reads TGTGCCAGCAAGGGGGCCTACGAGCAGTACTTC. This chain connects TRBV7-2 to TRBJ2-7, with D possibly matching TRBD1 (6 bases). The CDR3 is made up of 11 amino acids. Trimming pared 7 bases from V and 2 bases from J, leaving 6 bases between. In germline, CDR1 is SGHTA, CDR2 FQGNSA.

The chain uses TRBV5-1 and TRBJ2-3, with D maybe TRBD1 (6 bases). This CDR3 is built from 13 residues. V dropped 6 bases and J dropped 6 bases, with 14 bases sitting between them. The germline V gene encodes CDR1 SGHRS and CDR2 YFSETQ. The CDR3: CASKPGDTDTQYF. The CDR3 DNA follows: TGCGCCAGCAAGCCCGGGGACACCGATACGCAGTATTTT.

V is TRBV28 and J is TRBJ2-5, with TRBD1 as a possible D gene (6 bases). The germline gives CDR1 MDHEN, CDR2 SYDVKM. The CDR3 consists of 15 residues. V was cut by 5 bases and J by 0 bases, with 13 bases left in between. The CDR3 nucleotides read TGTGCCAGCAGTGGAATCACAGGGAACCAAGAGACCCAGTACTTC. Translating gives CASSGITGNQETQYF.

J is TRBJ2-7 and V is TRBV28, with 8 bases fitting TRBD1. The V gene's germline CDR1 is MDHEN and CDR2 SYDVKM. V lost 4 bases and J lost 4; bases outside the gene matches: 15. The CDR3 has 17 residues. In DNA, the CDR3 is TGTGCCAGCAGTTCAAACGGCGGACAGGGCGTTGGATACGAGCAGTACTTC. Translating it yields CASSSNGGQGVGYEQYF.

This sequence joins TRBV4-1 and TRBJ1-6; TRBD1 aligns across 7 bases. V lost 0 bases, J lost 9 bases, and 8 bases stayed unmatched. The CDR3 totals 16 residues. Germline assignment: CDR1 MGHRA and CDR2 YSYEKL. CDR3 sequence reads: CASSQDQGGLGSPLHF. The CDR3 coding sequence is TGCGCCAGCAGCCAAGATCAGGGGGGGTTAGGTTCACCCCTCCACTTT.